A single sample gave rise to the 13 T cell receptor beta chains below, sequenced in a study of spatial heterogeneity in lung cancer. TCRdb re-derived calls from the 5' RACE reads in MiXCR, one entry per CDR3 protein. The sample consists of about 50,000 distinct CDR3 sequences, less than 9% of them appearing once. As for time point: sample taken at primary tumor resection. In each case, whole RNA from tumor, nontumor lung or frozen PBMC was sequenced unsorted. The source was PBMCs, collected at surgery. Every receptor here comes from a female donor with early-stage non-small cell lung cancer.

The chain uses TRBV18 and TRBJ2-5; possibly TRBD1 for D (5 bases). The germline V gene has CDR1 KGHSH and CDR2 LQKENI. Trimming took 3 bases from V and 5 from J, leaving 16 bases between them. This CDR3 is 15 amino acids long. The CDR3 DNA follows: TGTGCCAGCTCACCGCCGGCAGGGCCTGTGGAGACCCAGTACTTC. It is translated as CASSPPAGPVETQYF.

This clonotype was picked up a small number of times. The rearrangement uses TRBV20-1 and TRBJ2-5; 9 positions match TRBD2. The V gene's germline CDR1 is DFQATT and CDR2 SNEGSKA (reference sequence). The J segment lost 9 bases and the V segment lost 1 base, leaving 12 bases of the junction unmatched. CDR3 length: 15 amino acids. CDR3 nucleotide sequence: TGCAGTGCTAGAGCTTCGGTGGCGGGGGGGGAGGCCCAGTACTTC. It specifies CSARASVAGGEAQYF.

This clonotype came up a few times. The chain couples TRBV5-4 to TRBJ1-2; TRBD1 matches 7 bases. CDR1 and CDR2 (germline): SGHNT, YYREEE (reference sequence). This CDR3 has 15 residues. V shed 0 bases, J shed 3 bases, and the junction held 5 bases outside the gene matches. In nucleotides, the CDR3 is TGTGCCAGCAGCTTGGCTGGGACAGCCCACTATGGCTACACCTTC. Translating gives CASSLAGTAHYGYTF.

This clonotype was recorded at least ten times. The chain carries TRBV11-2 and TRBJ1-5; D call uncertain. Germline-derived CDR1 and CDR2 are SGHAT and FQNNGV. Trimming pared 0 bases from V and 7 bases from J, leaving 10 bases between. This CDR3 is 14 amino acids long. CDR3 loop: CASSLEGTSQPQHF. CDR3 nucleotides: TGTGCCAGCAGCTTAGAGGGTACGAGCCAGCCCCAGCATTTT.

The V call is TRBV7-2, the J call TRBJ2-1; maybe TRBD2 (6 bases). The CDR3 totals 15 residues. Germline V gene lookup returns CDR1 SGHTA and CDR2 FQGNSA. V lost 6 bases and J lost 6, with 18 bases in between. The CDR3 coding sequence is TGTGCCAGCAGTCTAAGTCGTGGCGGGGCCAATGAGCAGTTCTTC. This sequence encodes CASSLSRGGANEQFF.

This clonotype has more than one count but fewer than ten. The CDR3 protein is CASSLETGLGSEAFF. For the CDR3, the DNA is TGTGCCAGCAGCTTAGAGACAGGGTTGGGATCGGAAGCTTTCTTT. The chain combines TRBV7-2 with TRBJ1-1; 7 bases agree with TRBD1. Unmatched junction bases numbered 10, after V lost 1 base and J lost 8 bases. The CDR3 runs 15 residues. Germline V gene data show CDR1 as SGHTA and CDR2 as FQGNSA.

The rearrangement joins TRBV12-3 or TRBV12-4 to TRBJ1-2; 7 bases are shared with TRBD1. V trimming: 7 bases; J trimming: 3 bases; junction bases outside the gene matches: 11. The CDR3 runs 15 residues. In nucleotides, the CDR3 is TGTGCCAGCAAAAGAAACAGGGGAAGTCACTATGGCTACACCTTC. This codes for CASKRNRGSHYGYTF.

This clonotype appeared a single time. One base away lies a much larger clone, so this may be a sequencing read error. This chain joins TRBV29-1 and TRBJ1-1; D unresolved. Deletions cut 7 bases from V and 0 bases from J, with 12 bases between. This CDR3 has 13 residues. The germline CDR1 and CDR2 sequences are SQVTM and ANQGSEA. For the CDR3, the DNA is TGCAGCGGGACCTTAGAGATGAACACTGAAGCTTTCTTT. It is translated as CSGTLEMNTEAFF. Using reference TRBV29-1 and TRBJ1-1 for the parts outside the CDR3, the full variable domain is SAVISQKPSRDICQRGTSLTIQCQVDSQVTMMFWYRQQPGQSLTLIATANQGSEATYESGFVIDKFPISRPNLTFSTLTVSNMSPEDSSIYLCSGTLEMNTEAFFGQGTRLTVV.

This clonotype was counted at least ten times. The genes are TRBV7-8 and TRBJ1-2; 9 bases map to TRBD1. V lost 5 bases, J lost 7 bases, and 8 bases stayed unmatched. The CDR3 extends over 14 amino acids. CDR1 is SGHVS and CDR2 is FQNEAQ in the germline V gene. The CDR3: CASSLGQGSFGYTF. CDR3 nucleotide sequence: TGTGCCAGCAGCCTGGGACAGGGAAGTTTTGGCTACACCTTC.

This clonotype has a count of ten or more. The rearrangement uses TRBV28 and TRBJ1-5, with D tentatively TRBD1 (5 bases). The CDR3 loop spans 12 amino acids. Trimming removed 8 bases from V and 3 bases from J, with 8 bases in between. The V gene's germline CDR1 is MDHEN and CDR2 SYDVKM. In DNA, the CDR3 is TGTGCCAGCCTAGGGGACAATCAGCCCCAGCATTTT. Amino acids: CASLGDNQPQHF. The whole variable domain, filled in from reference TRBV28 and TRBJ1-5, reads DVKVTQSSRYLVKRTGEKVFLECVQDMDHENMFWYRQDPGLGLRLIYFSYDVKMKEKGDIPEGYSVSREKKERFSLILESASTNQTSMYLCASLGDNQPQHFGDGTRLSIL.

The V and J genes are TRBV7-2 and TRBJ2-5; TRBD2 might be the D (6 bases). With 2 bases removed from V and 5 bases from J, the gap between germline ends came to 18 bases. The CDR3 runs to 16 residues. Looked up from germline, CDR1 is SGHTA and CDR2 is FQGNSA. The CDR3 nucleotides are TGTGCCAGCAGCTTATCCGGGGGTTTAGTAACGGAGACCCAGTACTTC. Amino acids: CASSLSGGLVTETQYF.

This clonotype came up many times. The chain has TRBV3-1 and TRBJ1-5; D might be TRBD1 (5 bases). The CDR3 has 14 residues. V lost 3 bases to trimming and J lost 11 bases, with 17 bases between them. CDR1 and CDR2 (germline): LGHDT, YNNKEL (reference sequence). The CDR3 spells CASSQSSRAGSQHF. CDR3 nucleotide sequence: TGTGCCAGCAGCCAGAGTTCCAGGGCCGGGTCCCAGCATTTT.

The sample holds a few counts of this clonotype. V gene TRBV6-6 combines with J gene TRBJ1-5; D call uncertain. This CDR3 comprises 14 residues. Germline-derived CDR1 and CDR2 are MNHNY and SVGAGI (reference sequence). Trimming cost V 6 bases and J 0 bases, with 9 bases left between them. The CDR3 bases are TGTGCCAGCAGCTTTCAGTATAGCAATCAGCCCCAGCATTTT. Encoded protein: CASSFQYSNQPQHF.